The sequence of this T cell receptor (beta chain) was determined in a study of control samples from healthy donors and cancer patients. TCRdb's table, derived via immunoSEQ multiplex PCR, lists solely in-frame clones and lacks some. The profile covers over 70,000 clones, with roughly 89% appearing a single time and 7.6% taken by the ten largest. This CDR3 is built from 15 residues. CDR1 and CDR2 from the germline V gene are MGHDK and SYGVNS. After removal of 4 bases from V and 4 bases from J, the junction contained 9 bases not matched to a gene. The sample was blood. This TCR derives from a woman aged 60-70 years in good health. This chain joins TRBV25-1 and TRBJ1-2; TRBD1 agrees at 7 bases. The CDR3 region is CASSARGSLGYGYTF. CDR3 sequence (DNA): TGTGCCAGCAGTGCCAGGGGGTCTCTCGGCTATGGCTACACCTTC.